The source of this T cell receptor beta chain is a study of beta chain features in type 1 diabetes. The overall study: The number of sorted cells examined across all samples was some 100 million. Overall study results and limits: Relative to healthy donors, patients appeared to have naive, central memory and Treg TCRB repertoires that were more similar. No resolution was reached here on whether HLA type influences TCRB rearrangement. Significant though moderate, a shortening of TCRB CDR3s appeared in all four CD4+ subsets of Type 1 diabetes patients.

cDNA synthesis used the whole RNA isolate, giving expressed TCRB sequences. Method: immunoSEQ multiplex PCR; TCRdb's copy keeps in-frame clones and lacks some. The table has fewer than 400,000 clones, roughly 9% seen once; the top ten hold approximately 1%. Germline V gene lookup returns CDR1 SNHLY and CDR2 FYNNEI. The CDR3 totals 12 residues. In its sample, this clone was seen a few times. Its target is not known. The source of this sequence is a man aged 30-40 years with type 1 diabetes. This chain joins TRBV2 and TRBJ2-3, with TRBD1 matching over 8 bases. The specimen sequenced was central memory CD4+ T cells from blood. The CDR3 nucleotides are TGTGTCACACAGGGGGACCCAGATACGCAGTATTTT. Its protein is CVTQGDPDTQYF.